One and the same sample provided the 12 T cell receptor beta chains below, sequenced in a study of blood T cells in healthy people across ages. Next came a second PCR, run for about 6 to 11 cycles, which used a sample-barcoded 5' primer along with a J-beta primer mix. TCRdb re-derived calls from the 5' RACE reads in MiXCR, one entry per CDR3 protein. The profile covers about 1.5 million distinct CDR3 sequences, with 40% to 45% appearing a single time and around 4% taken by the ten largest. Sequenced input: blood. These receptors all come from a woman between 18 and 29 years old in good health.

In this sample, this clonotype turned up a few times. The chain is built from TRBV20-1 and TRBJ2-1, with TRBD2 as a possible D gene (6 bases). V was cut by 3 bases and J by 3 bases, with 9 bases left in between. CDR1 and CDR2 (germline): DFQATT, SNEGSKA (reference sequence). There are 13 residues in the CDR3. The CDR3 is CSASRGIYNEQFF. CDR3 coding DNA: TGCAGTGCTAGCCGGGGGATCTACAATGAGCAGTTCTTC.

This clonotype has only a few counts. The chain recombines TRBV7-2 with TRBJ2-7; tentatively, D is TRBD1 (5 bases). V lost 0 bases, J lost 2 bases, and 20 bases lay in between. Germline V gene data show CDR1 as SGHTA and CDR2 as FQGNSA. CDR3 size: 18 residues. The CDR3 coding sequence is TGTGCCAGCAGCTTAGCGATTAGTAGGGCAGGGATGACCTACGAGCAGTACTTC. Encoded protein: CASSLAISRAGMTYEQYF.

The chain has TRBV14 and TRBJ2-1, with D hard to call. The CDR3 runs to 12 residues. Germline V CDR1 and CDR2: SGHDN, FVKESK. V lost 0 bases, J lost 9 bases, and 6 bases lay in between. The CDR3 loop is CASSQERFEQFF. In nucleotides, the CDR3 is TGTGCCAGCAGCCAAGAGCGGTTTGAGCAGTTCTTC.

V and J are TRBV6-6 and TRBJ1-5; D remains unclear. V dropped 4 bases and J dropped 9 bases, with 10 bases sitting between them. The CDR3 is made up of 12 amino acids. In germline, CDR1 is MNHNY, CDR2 SVGAGI (reference sequence). The CDR3 reads CASSSNRWPQHF. The CDR3 bases are TGTGCCAGCAGTTCGAATCGTTGGCCCCAGCATTTT.

This clonotype has only a few counts. The V gene is TRBV28, the J gene TRBJ2-7; TRBD1 might be the D (6 bases). The CDR3 totals 15 residues. The V end lost 6 bases, the J end lost 7 bases, and 22 bases lay between the germline ends. Germline CDR1 reads MDHEN; CDR2 reads SYDVKM. The chain's CDR3 is CASRPQGKGSGEQYF. As DNA, the CDR3 is TGTGCCAGCAGGCCACAGGGTAAGGGATCGGGGGAGCAGTACTTC.

The chain recombines TRBV6-5 with TRBJ1-2; 10 positions agree with TRBD1. From germline, CDR1 is MNHEY and CDR2 SVGAGI. V trimming: 5 bases; J trimming: 8 bases; junction bases outside the gene matches: 11. There are 15 residues in the CDR3. The CDR3 spells CASSASRQGASGYTF. CDR3 DNA: TGTGCCAGCAGTGCCTCTCGACAGGGGGCGAGCGGCTACACCTTC.

This clonotype was recorded only once. The V call is TRBV15, the J call TRBJ2-5; TRBD2 is a possible D gene (7 bases). Germline values: CDR1 LNHNV, CDR2 YYDKDF (reference sequence). Deletions cut 2 bases from V and 3 bases from J, with 16 bases between. The CDR3 extends over 16 amino acids. CDR3 region: CATSRYPVGGEETQYF. The CDR3 nucleotides are TGTGCCACCAGCAGATACCCCGTAGGGGGGGAAGAGACCCAGTACTTC.

This clonotype was detected a few times. The rearrangement links TRBV27 to TRBJ1-5, with D possibly TRBD1 on 5 matching bases. V lost 5 bases and J lost 4, with 15 bases in between. Looked up from germline, CDR1 is MNHEY and CDR2 is SMNVEV (reference sequence). This CDR3 region has 15 residues. CDR3 amino acids: CASSGWENRNQPQHF. Here the CDR3 DNA reads TGTGCCAGCAGTGGATGGGAAAACAGGAATCAGCCCCAGCATTTT.

This clonotype has a handful of counts. The genes are TRBV3-1 and TRBJ2-7; 8 bases line up with TRBD1. The CDR3 runs to 16 residues. The V segment lost 1 base and the J segment 7 bases; nucleotides outside the gene matches: 12. CDR1 and CDR2 (germline): LGHDT, YNNKEL (reference sequence). The CDR3, as DNA: TGTGCCAGCAGCCAAGTAATGGGCAGGGGGCATGGGGAGCAGTACTTC. This gives the protein CASSQVMGRGHGEQYF.

The sample holds a few counts of this clonotype. The J gene is TRBJ2-1, the V gene TRBV27; weak D call: TRBD1 (5 bases). Looked up from germline, CDR1 is MNHEY and CDR2 is SMNVEV (reference sequence). V dropped 5 bases and J dropped 4 bases, with 9 bases sitting between them. The CDR3 runs 13 residues. This CDR3 is CASSGAGYNEQFF. CDR3 in DNA: TGTGCCAGCAGTGGGGCAGGGTACAATGAGCAGTTCTTC.

This chain uses TRBV11-2 with TRBJ2-2; 9 nucleotides line up with TRBD1. CDR3 length: 16 residues. J gave up 8 bases and V 5 bases, and 12 bases lay outside the gene matches. Germline loops: CDR1 SGHAT, CDR2 FQNNGV. The CDR3 reads CASSRIVDRGLGELFF. CDR3 nucleotide sequence: TGTGCCAGCAGCCGGATTGTGGACAGGGGTCTAGGGGAGCTGTTTTTT.

The gene calls are TRBV14 and TRBJ1-1; D unresolved. V lost 0 bases and J 9 bases, leaving 11 bases between the germline ends. This CDR3 contains 13 residues. CDR1 and CDR2 from the germline V gene are SGHDN and FVKESK. The CDR3 protein is CASSQDYLAKAFF. Written as DNA, the CDR3 is TGTGCCAGCAGCCAAGATTATCTTGCTAAAGCTTTCTTT.